The 30 T cell receptor beta chains in this list originate from one sample, sequenced in a study of blood T cell repertoires in COVID-19. The method was immunoSEQ multiplex PCR; TCRdb's version includes in-frame clones alone and lacks a portion of them. The table records some 80,000 clones, more than 75% of them present only once. The specimen was peripheral blood. Source of these receptors: a human donor in a cohort sampled during active COVID-19.

The CDR3 spells CASSLAIQVTIHGYTF. DNA of the CDR3: TGTGCCAGCAGCTTAGCGATACAGGTTACCATTCATGGCTACACCTTC. This rearrangement joins TRBV7-8 to TRBJ1-2, with D perhaps matching TRBD1 (5 bases). Trimming cost V 0 bases and J 6 bases, with 17 bases left between them. CDR1 and CDR2 from the germline V gene are SGHVS and FQNEAQ. The CDR3 extends over 16 amino acids.

This clone was seen just once. The V call is TRBV12-1, the J call TRBJ2-4; TRBD2 is taken as the D call from the table, unchecked against the DNA. TRBV12-1 is reported as a pseudogene. The CDR3 runs to 20 residues. The CDR3 DNA follows: TGTGCCAGCAGCCCGCGTCTTAGTTTCCGGCGGGAAGTAGCCAAAAACATTCAGTACTTC. It codes for CASSPRLSFRREVAKNIQYF.

This sequence joins TRBV7-9 and TRBJ2-3, with D hard to call. With 1 base removed from V and 1 base from J, the gap between germline ends came to 12 bases. There are 16 residues in the CDR3. Germline V gene sequence: CDR1 SEHNR, CDR2 FQNEAQ (reference sequence). In DNA, the CDR3 is TGTGCCAGCAGCTTAGGAAGTTGGGCTGGCACAGATACGCAGTATTTT. Protein: CASSLGSWAGTDTQYF.

The chain has TRBV18 and TRBJ2-5, with 8 bases matching TRBD1. The CDR3 length is 15 residues. Germline-derived CDR1 and CDR2 are KGHSH and LQKENI. J gave up 5 bases and V 3 bases, and 8 bases lay outside the gene matches. The CDR3 sequence: CASSPSTGVRETQYF. DNA of the CDR3: TGTGCCAGCTCACCGTCGACAGGGGTGAGGGAGACCCAGTACTTC.

This rearrangement joins TRBV9 to TRBJ2-3; tentative D call: TRBD1 (6 bases). Germline CDR1 and CDR2: SGDLS and YYNGEE. V gave up 2 bases and J gave up 1 base, with 14 bases separating them. The CDR3 runs to 16 residues. Here the CDR3 DNA reads TGTGCCAGCAGCGTCCAGGGGCGGTTGGGCACAGATACGCAGTATTTT. This gives the protein CASSVQGRLGTDTQYF.

The gene calls are TRBV9 and TRBJ2-1; 8 bases line up with TRBD2. V was clipped by 3 bases and J by 9 bases; unmatched bases: 11. The CDR3 has 15 residues. Germline V gives CDR1 SGDLS, CDR2 YYNGEE. The CDR3 coding sequence is TGTGCCAGCAGCGCTAGCGGGTACGCCGTTAGTGAGCAGTTCTTC. Amino acid sequence: CASSASGYAVSEQFF.

The chain employs TRBV11-2 and TRBJ2-3, with TRBD2 as a possible D gene (6 bases). V was shortened by 1 base and J by 9 bases, with 14 bases between the two germline ends. The CDR3 has 14 amino acids. From germline, CDR1 is SGHAT and CDR2 FQNNGV. The CDR3: CASSLGGEWYTQYF. The CDR3 DNA is TGTGCCAGCAGCTTAGGCGGGGAATGGTACACGCAGTATTTT.

The V call is TRBV2, the J call TRBJ1-4, with unresolved D. V was trimmed by 8 bases and J by 8 bases, leaving 15 bases between them. From germline, CDR1 is SNHLY and CDR2 FYNNEI. This CDR3 contains 13 residues. DNA for the CDR3: TGTGCCAGCTGCTCAGGCCCCCGCGAAAAACTGTTTTTT. Translated: CASCSGPREKLFF.

The V and J genes are TRBV7-4 and TRBJ2-1, with 8 bases aligning to TRBD2. Germline CDR1 is SGHVT and CDR2 is SQSDAQ. The CDR3 consists of 15 residues. J lost 5 bases, V lost 5 bases, and 8 bases had no gene match. Here the CDR3 DNA reads TGTGCCAGCAGCCCCGGGGGGGGTGACGACAATGAGCAGTTCTTC. It codes for CASSPGGGDDNEQFF.

The V gene is TRBV10-2, the J gene TRBJ2-7, with a weak D call TRBD2 (6 bases). The CDR3 loop spans 17 amino acids. Germline CDR1 WSHSY, CDR2 SAAADI. Trimming took off 0 bases at V and 3 bases at J, with 18 bases between the two ends. The CDR3 here is CASSESLVGTYIYEQYF. The CDR3 DNA is TGCGCCAGCAGTGAGTCCCTAGTCGGGACTTACATCTACGAGCAGTACTTC.

The V and J genes are TRBV7-6 and TRBJ1-1, with TRBD1 identical over 7 bases. V lost 5 bases and J lost 0; bases outside the gene matches: 9. The CDR3 contains 16 residues. CDR1 and CDR2 from the germline V gene are SGHVS and FNYEAQ. CDR3 loop: CASSQSYRGMNTEAFF. The CDR3 DNA is TGTGCCAGCAGCCAGAGTTACAGGGGAATGAACACTGAAGCTTTCTTT.

Notes on this clone: The same CDR3 also results from other DNA sequences found in this sample. This chain links TRBV5-4 with TRBJ1-6; TRBD1 agrees at 7 bases. V gave up 4 bases and J gave up 13 bases; unmatched junction bases: 8. CDR1 and CDR2 (germline): SGHNT, YYREEE (reference sequence). The CDR3 length is 13 residues. The CDR3 loop is CASSTTGVSPLHF. As DNA, the CDR3 is TGTGCCAGCAGCACCACAGGGGTATCTCCCCTCCACTTT.

The gene calls are TRBV9 and TRBJ2-7, with 7 positions matching TRBD2. Germline CDR1 reads SGDLS; CDR2 reads YYNGEE. The CDR3 has 14 amino acids. V trimming: 2 bases; J trimming: 7 bases; junction bases outside the gene matches: 9. The DNA of the CDR3 is TGTGCCAGCAGCGTCGGGACTACCGGAGGAGAGCAGTACTTC. Its translation: CASSVGTTGGEQYF.

This clone was seen only a few times. The chain joins TRBV7-9 to TRBJ2-7; maybe TRBD1 (6 bases). The germline V gene has CDR1 SEHNR and CDR2 FQNEAQ (reference sequence). CDR3 size: 11 residues. Between the trimmed V and J ends, which lost 11 bases and 5 bases, there was a span of 13 bases. CDR3 residues: CAGTGFDEQYF. CDR3 DNA sequence: TGTGCCGGTACAGGGTTCGACGAGCAGTACTTC.

The CDR3, as DNA: TGCAGTGCTAGAGAGGAGGAGCAGTTCTTC. It translates to CSAREEEQFF. The J gene is TRBJ2-1, the V gene TRBV20-1; D remains ambiguous. This CDR3 comprises 10 residues. The V gene's germline CDR1 is DFQATT and CDR2 SNEGSKA (reference sequence). V gave up 0 bases and J gave up 10 bases, with 4 bases separating them.

This rearrangement joins TRBV14 to TRBJ2-1, with D uncertain. The germline CDR1 and CDR2 sequences are SGHDN and FVKESK. CDR3 size: 15 residues. V was cut by 5 bases and J by 7 bases, with 18 bases left in between. CDR3 DNA: TGTGCCAGCAGCTACAAAGACATAGGTGATAATGAGCAGTTCTTC. As protein: CASSYKDIGDNEQFF.

The chain employs TRBV6-1 and TRBJ2-7, with D possibly TRBD2 on 5 matching bases. V was shortened by 3 bases and J by 6 bases, with 18 bases between the two germline ends. CDR1 is MNHNS, CDR2 SASEGT, per germline. This CDR3 region has 15 residues. The CDR3 bases are TGTGCCAGCAGTGAGGGCCTCGTGGCCCGGGGCGAGCAGTACTTC. This encodes CASSEGLVARGEQYF.

J is TRBJ2-7 and V is TRBV9, with 8 bases lining up with TRBD1. The CDR3 spans 14 residues. Looked up from germline, CDR1 is SGDLS and CDR2 is YYNGEE. The junction had 2 bases not matched to a gene; V was cut back by 1 base and J by 2 bases. CDR3 loop: CASSVQGAPYEQYF. CDR3 DNA sequence: TGTGCCAGCAGCGTACAGGGGGCGCCCTACGAGCAGTACTTC.

For the CDR3, the DNA is TGTGCCAGCAGCGTAGTTCCGGGGGTGGACACTGAAGCTTTCTTT. Translation: CASSVVPGVDTEAFF. This chain joins TRBV9 and TRBJ1-1; tentative D call: TRBD1 (5 bases). Trimming left V 0 bases short and J 3 bases short, with 12 bases between. The CDR3 is 15 amino acids. Germline CDR1 reads SGDLS; CDR2 reads YYNGEE.

The chain carries TRBV5-1 and TRBJ2-7; 8 bases map to TRBD2. The V gene's germline CDR1 is SGHRS and CDR2 YFSETQ. J gave up 5 bases and V 10 bases, and 11 bases lay outside the gene matches. The CDR3 has 13 residues. The CDR3 reads CAGAGGTNHEQYF. The CDR3 coding sequence is TGCGCCGGGGCGGGGGGTACTAACCACGAGCAGTACTTC. Full variable domain (outside the CDR3, taken from reference TRBV5-1 and TRBJ2-7): KAGVTQTPRYLIKTRGQQVTLSCSPISGHRSVSWYQQTPGQGLQFLFEYFSETQRNKGNFPGRFSGRQFSNSRSEMNVSTLELGDSALYLCAGAGGTNHEQYFGPGTRLTVT.

In DNA, the CDR3 is TGCGCCAGCAGCCTCCGCGACTCCAATCAGCCCCAGCATTTT. It translates to CASSLRDSNQPQHF. This chain links TRBV4-1 with TRBJ1-5; D call uncertain. The V end was cut by 4 bases, the J end by 3 bases, with 10 bases between. CDR1 MGHRA and CDR2 YSYEKL come from the germline V gene. This CDR3 has 14 amino acids.

The CDR3 here is CSVPTQRVGSYNEQFF. The CDR3 coding sequence is TGCAGCGTCCCTACTCAGCGGGTAGGGTCCTACAATGAGCAGTTCTTC. The chain is built from TRBV29-1 and TRBJ2-1, with D possibly matching TRBD2 (6 bases). The CDR3 is 16 amino acids. The germline CDR1 and CDR2 sequences are SQVTM and ANQGSEA. V was shortened by 6 bases and J by 1 base, with 19 bases between the two germline ends.

In its sample, this clone was seen many times. The chain links TRBV2 to TRBJ2-1; 8 bases agree with TRBD2. The J segment lost 2 bases and the V segment lost 4 bases, leaving 1 base of the junction unmatched. Germline V gives CDR1 SNHLY, CDR2 FYNNEI. This CDR3 is built from 14 residues. The CDR3 DNA reads as TGTGCCAGCAGTGCGGGGGGGGCCTACAATGAGCAGTTCTTC. Its translation is CASSAGGAYNEQFF. Full variable domain (remainder filled in from reference TRBV2 and TRBJ2-1): EPEVTQTPSHQVTQMGQEVILRCVPISNHLYFYWYRQILGQKVEFLVSFYNNEISEKSEIFDDQFSVERPDGSNFTLKIRSTKLEDSAMYFCASSAGGAYNEQFFGPGTRLTVL.

The V gene is TRBV2, the J gene TRBJ2-7; 11 bases are shared with TRBD2. Germline CDR1 is SNHLY and CDR2 is FYNNEI. The CDR3 covers 17 residues. Germline trimming cut 10 bases from V and 2 bases from J; bases unmatched to any gene: 16. In DNA form, the CDR3 reads TGTGCCATAACTACGGAGACTAGCGGGATGTCGGCCTACGAGCAGTACTTC. Translated, it gives CAITTETSGMSAYEQYF.

This sequence joins TRBV4-2 and TRBJ2-3; D possibly corresponds to TRBD2 (6 bases). Trimming removed 3 bases at V and 4 bases at J, with 8 bases between. The CDR3 runs 13 residues. Per the germline V gene, CDR1 is LGHNA and CDR2 is YNFKEQ. The CDR3, as DNA: TGTGCCAGCAGCCAGGGGGAGGCAGATACGCAGTATTTT. It is translated as CASSQGEADTQYF.

This rearrangement joins TRBV7-9 to TRBJ2-7, with 7 bases that match TRBD1. CDR3 length equals 16 residues. After removal of 2 bases from V and 6 bases from J, the junction contained 13 bases not matched to a gene. The germline CDR1 and CDR2 sequences are SEHNR and FQNEAQ (reference sequence). The CDR3 protein is CASSLRMRGRSSEQYF. The CDR3 DNA reads as TGTGCCAGCAGCTTAAGGATGAGGGGGCGTTCTTCCGAGCAGTACTTC. Using reference TRBV7-9 and TRBJ2-7 for the parts outside the CDR3, the full variable domain is DTGVSQNPRHKITKRGQNVTFRCDPISEHNRLYWYRQTLGQGPEFLTYFQNEAQLEKSRLLSDRFSAERPKGSFSTLEIQRTEQGDSAMYLCASSLRMRGRSSEQYFGPGTRLTVT.

The chain joins TRBV7-2 to TRBJ2-2, with TRBD2 matching 9 bases. The germline V gene encodes CDR1 SGHTA and CDR2 FQGNSA. The CDR3 covers 16 residues. With V trimmed by 1 base and J by 6 bases, 6 bases remained unmatched. In DNA form, the CDR3 reads TGTGCCAGCAGCTTAGTTCCGCGGGGGGGCTCCGGGGAGCTGTTTTTT. It specifies CASSLVPRGGSGELFF.

V usage is TRBV2 and J usage is TRBJ2-4; TRBD1 matches 9 bases. The V and J ends lost 0 bases and 7 bases, in that order; junction bases with no gene match: 10. CDR3 length equals 17 residues. CDR1 is SNHLY, CDR2 FYNNEI, per germline. The CDR3 loop is CASSEALRRGTGNIQYF. Here the CDR3 DNA reads TGTGCCAGCAGTGAAGCGCTTCGGAGGGGGACAGGGAACATTCAGTACTTC. The whole variable domain, remainder taken from reference TRBV2 and TRBJ2-4, is EPEVTQTPSHQVTQMGQEVILRCVPISNHLYFYWYRQILGQKVEFLVSFYNNEISEKSEIFDDQFSVERPDGSNFTLKIRSTKLEDSAMYFCASSEALRRGTGNIQYFGAGTRLSVL.

The chain uses TRBV6-6 and TRBJ2-5, with 11 nucleotides matching TRBD2. The CDR3 is made up of 15 amino acids. The V and J ends lost 5 bases and 6 bases, in that order; junction bases with no gene match: 8. CDR1 is MNHNY, CDR2 SVGAGI, per germline (reference sequence). For the CDR3, the DNA is TGTGCCAGCAGTGACCCTAGCGGGGGGTCACAGACCCAGTACTTC. Protein sequence: CASSDPSGGSQTQYF.

This clone appeared a single time. The gene calls are TRBV29-1 and TRBJ2-5; D is perhaps TRBD1 (6 bases). This CDR3 contains 18 residues. V was trimmed by 1 base and J by 1 base, leaving 22 bases between them. Germline CDR1 is SQVTM and CDR2 is ANQGSEA. The CDR3 nucleotides read TGCAGCGTTGAAGGCGTCCCAGCACAGGGATTCCCCCAAGAGACCCAGTACTTC. It codes for CSVEGVPAQGFPQETQYF.